This T cell receptor beta chain was retrieved from a study of beta chain features in type 1 diabetes. Study results and limitations: In comparison with healthy donors, patients had naive, central memory and Treg TCRB repertoires that appeared more similar. Across all four CD4+ subsets, people with type 1 diabetes showed modestly shorter TCRB CDR3s.

Purity exceeded 98% in all sorted populations. Expressed TCRB transcripts were sequenced, since all the RNA that had been isolated was reverse transcribed. Profiling relied on immunoSEQ multiplex PCR, and the TCRdb table lists in-frame clones only, not all of them. This table has approximately 150,000 clones, about 13% appearing once. Germline lookup yields CDR1 SQVTM and CDR2 ANQGSEA. The CDR3 sequence is 11 residues long. Comment on this clone: Its antigen is not known. One junction end does not reproduce the germline sequence, and a read error may be involved.

V is TRBV29-1 and J is TRBJ1-1; D unresolved. The receptor comes from a man aged 18-30 years with type 1 diabetes. Material for sequencing was central memory CD4+ T cells from blood. CDR3 residues: CSVVANPEAFF. CDR3 in DNA: TGCAGCGTTGTAGCGAACCCTGAAGCTTTCTTT.